Below, 23 T cell receptor beta chains from the same sample are listed, as sequenced in a study of T cells in Graves' hyperthyroidism and ophthalmopathy. RNA transcripts yielded amplified TCR beta CDR3 regions. TCR CDR3 underwent first-round RT-PCR with the HTBI primer set. Via MiXCR, TCRdb re-called the multiplex PCR reads, giving one row per CDR3 protein. Here the sample spans approximately 690,000 distinct CDR3 sequences, around 15% being singletons. Sequenced sample: blood. Receptors originate from a woman aged 50 to 60 with Graves' ophthalmopathy.

This clonotype occurred many times. The V call is TRBV20-1, the J call TRBJ2-2; 7 bases are a match to TRBD2. The CDR3 runs to 19 residues. Trimming cost V 0 bases and J 1 base; bases outside gene matches: 14. The germline V gene encodes CDR1 DFQATT and CDR2 SNEGSKA (reference sequence). The chain's CDR3 is CSARDVAGLREKNTGELFF. CDR3 DNA sequence: TGCAGTGCTAGAGACGTTGCAGGGTTGCGGGAGAAGAACACCGGGGAGCTGTTTTTT.

In its sample, this clonotype was seen many times. The rearrangement uses TRBV7-2 and TRBJ2-7; 9 bases match TRBD2. The length of the CDR3 is 16 residues. Unmatched junction bases numbered 10, after V lost 4 bases and J lost 3 bases. Germline-derived CDR1 and CDR2 are SGHTA and FQGNSA. For the CDR3, the DNA is TGTGCCAGCAGCTCACTTCAGCGGGAGGTCTACTACGAGCAGTACTTC. It encodes CASSSLQREVYYEQYF.

This clonotype was counted ten times or more. The chain carries TRBV15 and TRBJ1-5; the D gene is possibly TRBD1 (5 bases). Per the germline V gene, CDR1 is LNHNV and CDR2 is YYDKDF (reference sequence). CDR3 length: 14 residues. V lost 3 bases to trimming and J lost 1 base, with 7 bases between them. CDR3 sequence (DNA): TGTGCCACCAGCAGGTGGGACAGCAATCAGCCCCAGCATTTT. Amino acid sequence: CATSRWDSNQPQHF.

To note about this clonotype: A single base separates this from a much larger clone, so it may be a read error. The chain joins TRBV18 to TRBJ2-3; 7 bases map to TRBD2. This CDR3 region has 14 residues. Germline-derived CDR1 and CDR2 are KGHSH and LQKENI. Trimming cost V 3 bases and J 4 bases; bases outside gene matches: 4. The CDR3 DNA reads TGTGCCAGCTCACCCGGACTAGGAGCAGATACGCAGTATTTT. It specifies CASSPGLGADTQYF.

This clonotype was observed at least ten times. The chain links TRBV7-8 to TRBJ1-1, with D unclear. Trimming cost V 5 bases and J 6 bases, with 16 bases left between them. The CDR3 has 14 amino acids. CDR1 and CDR2 from the germline V gene are SGHVS and FQNEAQ. CDR3 loop: CASSIGPRGPEAFF. In nucleotides, the CDR3 is TGTGCCAGCAGCATAGGGCCTCGAGGGCCTGAAGCTTTCTTT.

The sample holds many counts of this clonotype. The chain carries TRBV7-8 and TRBJ2-1, with 7 bases fitting TRBD1. Trimming cost V 4 bases and J 9 bases; bases outside gene matches: 12. The CDR3 runs to 15 residues. The V gene's germline CDR1 is SGHVS and CDR2 FQNEAQ. CDR3 sequence reads: CASSSSRDSFGEQFF. The CDR3 bases are TGTGCCAGCAGCTCGTCCCGGGACAGTTTTGGTGAGCAGTTCTTC.

The rearrangement links TRBV28 to TRBJ1-4; D is undetermined. Germline V gene data show CDR1 as MDHEN and CDR2 as SYDVKM. Trimming removed 5 bases from V and 8 bases from J, with 6 bases in between. This CDR3 spans 11 amino acids. The CDR3 DNA sequence: TGTGCCAGCAGTCCCCGAGAAAAACTGTTTTTT. This gives the protein CASSPREKLFF.

J is TRBJ2-2 and V is TRBV19; no reliable D call. Germline V gene data show CDR1 as LNHDA and CDR2 as SQIVND (reference sequence). Trimming took 3 bases from V and 4 from J, leaving 18 bases between them. The CDR3 covers 17 residues. The CDR3 DNA is TGTGCCAGTAGTATTTCGCTTACAATGGCGAGCACCGGGGAGCTGTTTTTT. This codes for CASSISLTMASTGELFF.

The chain combines TRBV5-1 with TRBJ2-5, with 9 bases fitting TRBD2. The CDR3 is made up of 17 amino acids. The ends lost 4 bases at V and 3 bases at J; junction bases unmatched: 13. Germline loops: CDR1 SGHRS, CDR2 YFSETQ. CDR3 coding DNA: TGCGCCAGCAGCCGACTCGCTGGGGCTAGCGGGAAAGAGACCCAGTACTTC. It codes for CASSRLAGASGKETQYF.

The chain joins TRBV2 to TRBJ2-7; D uncertain. CDR1 SNHLY and CDR2 FYNNEI come from the germline V gene. The V end lost 6 bases, the J end lost 2 bases, and 14 bases lay between the germline ends. This CDR3 comprises 14 residues. The CDR3 sequence: CASRLRAGPYEQYF. The CDR3 DNA is TGTGCCAGCAGGCTCCGGGCCGGCCCCTACGAGCAGTACTTC.

This clonotype has a count of ten or more. V gene TRBV5-1 combines with J gene TRBJ2-7; 10 bases align to TRBD2. The CDR3 is 16 amino acids. Trimming removed 0 bases from V and 2 bases from J; junction bases left unmatched: 5. Per the germline V gene, CDR1 is SGHRS and CDR2 is YFSETQ. CDR3 sequence reads: CASSLGLAGAAYEQYF. DNA for the CDR3: TGCGCCAGCAGCTTGGGCCTAGCGGGAGCCGCCTACGAGCAGTACTTC.

This clonotype was observed many times. The rearrangement links TRBV11-2 to TRBJ2-5; D may be TRBD2 (5 bases). Trimming removed 5 bases from V and 5 bases from J, with 18 bases in between. CDR1 and CDR2 (germline): SGHAT, FQNNGV. The CDR3 spans 15 residues. The CDR3 here is CASSLLDSWIETQYF. CDR3 in DNA: TGTGCCAGCAGCCTCCTGGACTCCTGGATCGAGACCCAGTACTTC.

On this clonotype: This may arise from a read error, as a much more abundant clone is one base away. The chain carries TRBV30 and TRBJ1-1; D gene ambiguous. The CDR3 totals 13 residues. Trimming shortened V by 1 base and J by 1 base, and 7 bases separated the two germline ends. Germline values: CDR1 GTSNPN, CDR2 SVGIG (reference sequence). The CDR3: CAWSELTNTEAFF. CDR3 in DNA: TGTGCCTGGAGTGAATTAACGAACACTGAAGCTTTCTTT.

This clonotype appeared a few times. The rearrangement links TRBV13 to TRBJ2-7; the match to TRBD2 covers 8 bases. The CDR3 totals 18 residues. Germline values: CDR1 PRHDT, CDR2 FYEKMQ (reference sequence). The V gene end was trimmed by 5 bases and the J gene end by 2 bases; junction bases not matched to a gene: 17. The CDR3 DNA sequence: TGTGCCAGCAGCCAATACAGTTCAATAGCGGGAACTCCCTACGAGCAGTACTTC. Translation: CASSQYSSIAGTPYEQYF.

V gene TRBV7-9 combines with J gene TRBJ2-5; 10 bases match TRBD2. The CDR3 covers 19 residues. With 6 bases clipped from V and 0 bases from J, the junction kept 16 bases outside the gene matches. Germline CDR1 is SEHNR and CDR2 is FQNEAQ (reference sequence). The CDR3 sequence is CASSPAGTSVRKYQETQYF. CDR3 nucleotide sequence: TGTGCCAGCAGTCCTGCCGGGACTAGCGTTAGAAAGTACCAAGAGACCCAGTACTTC.

This clonotype was counted ten times or more. The chain couples TRBV5-1 to TRBJ2-7; either TRBD1 or TRBD2 may fit D (6 bases each). The CDR3 covers 16 residues. Germline lookup yields CDR1 SGHRS and CDR2 YFSETQ. V was trimmed by 5 bases and J by 3 bases, leaving 21 bases between them. The CDR3 sequence: CASRPGGQPAGYEQYF. As DNA, the CDR3 is TGCGCCAGCAGACCCGGGGGACAACCGGCGGGCTACGAGCAGTACTTC.

This clonotype was detected ten times or more. The J gene is TRBJ1-2, the V gene TRBV7-2, with a weak D call TRBD1 (6 bases). There are 15 residues in the CDR3. CDR1 and CDR2 from the germline V gene are SGHTA and FQGNSA. Trimming removed 1 base from V and 8 bases from J, with 17 bases in between. The CDR3 DNA sequence: TGTGCCAGCAGCTTAGTGGCAGGGGATGCCAGGGGCTACACCTTC. Protein sequence: CASSLVAGDARGYTF.

This clonotype was found a few times. The gene calls are TRBV4-3 and TRBJ2-2; 8 nucleotides align to TRBD2. Trimming cost V 0 bases and J 2 bases; bases outside gene matches: 5. Germline V gene data show CDR1 as LGHNA and CDR2 as YSLEER. The length of the CDR3 is 17 residues. For the CDR3, the DNA is TGCGCCAGCAGCCAAGATGGGGCGGGAGGAAACACCGGGGAGCTGTTTTTT. Translated: CASSQDGAGGNTGELFF.

The chain uses TRBV9 and TRBJ2-3, with no clear D. The CDR3 loop spans 15 amino acids. Trimming pared 3 bases from V and 0 bases from J, leaving 11 bases between. CDR1 is SGDLS and CDR2 is YYNGEE in the germline V gene. The CDR3 protein is CASSGGTSSTDTQYF. The CDR3 region has the DNA TGTGCCAGCAGCGGGGGTACCTCTAGCACAGATACGCAGTATTTT.

Comments on this clonotype: Just one base apart from a much larger clone, this may be a read error. The chain combines TRBV28 with TRBJ2-3; TRBD2 aligns across 9 bases. Germline CDR1 is MDHEN and CDR2 is SYDVKM. CDR3 size: 17 residues. CDR3 sequence reads: CTSRTGGSGSLTDTQYF. CDR3 in DNA: TGTACCAGCCGCACGGGGGGTAGCGGGAGTTTAACAGATACGCAGTATTTT.

At least ten counts were recorded for this clonotype. The chain carries TRBV6-2 or TRBV6-3 and TRBJ2-7, with unresolved D. The germline gives CDR1 MNHEY, CDR2 SVGEGT. This CDR3 spans 15 amino acids. Trimming left V 0 bases short and J 2 bases short, with 11 bases between. The chain's CDR3 is CASSYSLPPAYEQYF. The CDR3 DNA reads TGTGCCAGCAGTTACTCGCTTCCTCCCGCCTACGAGCAGTACTTC.

This clonotype was counted a few times. The chain has TRBV9 and TRBJ2-1, with 7 bases lining up with TRBD2. Germline V gives CDR1 SGDLS, CDR2 YYNGEE. The CDR3 contains 15 residues. Trimming at V came to 3 bases and at J to 10 bases, leaving 13 bases not matched to a gene. CDR3 residues: CASSGGGGGGVEQFF. The CDR3 nucleotides read TGTGCCAGCAGCGGGGGGGGGGGGGGGGGAGTGGAGCAGTTCTTC.

This clonotype was recorded many times. The V gene is TRBV30, the J gene TRBJ1-2; 7 positions agree with TRBD1. V was clipped by 4 bases and J by 2 bases; unmatched bases: 7. The CDR3 is 14 amino acids. The germline CDR1 and CDR2 sequences are GTSNPN and SVGIG (reference sequence). CDR3 in amino acids: CAWTSDRQNYGYTF. CDR3 nucleotides: TGTGCCTGGACCTCGGACAGGCAGAACTATGGCTACACCTTC.